This TCR beta chain came from a study of T-cell memory formation after mild COVID-19. Using its own MiXCR run on the 5' RACE reads, TCRdb lists one record per CDR3 protein. The data show 300,000 to 350,000 distinct CDR3 sequences, with roughly an eighth seen just once and approximately 22% held by the top ten. The germline V gene has CDR1 ENHRY and CDR2 SYGVKD. After removal of 2 bases from V and 7 bases from J, the junction contained 5 bases not matched to a gene. The CDR3 sequence is 14 residues long. The chain links TRBV10-3 to TRBJ2-1; 7 positions match TRBD1. This receptor was taken from a man aged 18 to 29 who had mild COVID-19 (a few samples of this study predate the infection). Cell type and time point are not known. The source material was PBMCs or a T cell subset sorted from them (not recorded which). CDR3 residues: CAISETKQGNEQFF. The DNA of the CDR3 is TGTGCCATCAGTGAGACAAAACAGGGGAATGAGCAGTTCTTC.